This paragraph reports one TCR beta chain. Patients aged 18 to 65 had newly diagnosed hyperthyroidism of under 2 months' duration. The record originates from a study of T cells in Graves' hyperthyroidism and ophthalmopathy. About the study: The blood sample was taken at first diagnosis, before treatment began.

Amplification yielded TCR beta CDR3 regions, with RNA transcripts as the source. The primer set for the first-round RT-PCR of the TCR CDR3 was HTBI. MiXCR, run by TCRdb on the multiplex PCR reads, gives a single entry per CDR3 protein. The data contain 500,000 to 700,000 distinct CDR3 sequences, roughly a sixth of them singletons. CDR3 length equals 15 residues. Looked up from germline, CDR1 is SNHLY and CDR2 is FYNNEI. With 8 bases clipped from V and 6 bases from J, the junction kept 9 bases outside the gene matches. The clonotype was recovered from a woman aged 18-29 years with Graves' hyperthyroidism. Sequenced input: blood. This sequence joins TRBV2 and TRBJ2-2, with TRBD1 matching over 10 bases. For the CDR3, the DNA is TGTGCCAGCCTATTTGGACAGGGGGGGGCCGGGGAGCTGTTTTTT. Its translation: CASLFGQGGAGELFF.